The clone carrying this T cell receptor beta chain was seen at least ten times. This entry comes from a study of T-cell reconstitution after alpha-beta-depleted transplantation in children. CDR1 and CDR2 from the germline V gene are LGHDT and YNNKEL (reference sequence). This CDR3 region has 18 residues. V was pared by 4 bases and J by 7 bases, with 11 bases of the junction left unmatched. It was with unique molecular identifiers that the TCRbeta library was prepared. From the PCR reads, TCRdb called clonotypes with MiXCR, one entry per CDR3 protein. The sample holds 400,000 to 550,000 distinct CDR3 sequences, about 11% seen once.

The material sequenced was PBMCs, taken before TCRalphabeta/CD19-depleted stem cell transplant. This TCR was sampled from a child younger than 10 with inherited bone marrow failure, due to receive a stem cell transplant. The chain recombines TRBV3-1 with TRBJ2-2, with 14 positions matching TRBD2. The CDR3 loop reads CASSPGLAGDPWDGELFF. The DNA of the CDR3 is TGTGCCAGCAGCCCGGGACTAGCGGGAGATCCGTGGGACGGGGAGCTGTTTTTT.